This T cell receptor (beta chain) was identified in a study of shared clonotypes between healthy human individuals (dated by TCRdb to between 2020 and 2021). With respect to the entire study: A couple of women and a few men aged 18 to 49 years were included in the cohort. To increase sequencing depth and limit assay-specific biases, TCR repertoire library preparation and sequencing were carried out by different laboratories using diverse techniques. Per donor, leukapheresis produced somewhere between about 0.94 and 9.5 billion PBMCs. For each donor, CD4 naive and CD4 memory were each given three plates, CD8 naive was given two plates, and CD8 memory was given one plate. To estimate repertoire size and how much clonotype sharing occurs between individuals, the study deeply sequenced the blood TCR repertoires of roughly 5 healthy adults.

Of note for this clone: Its antigen is currently not known. No much larger clonotype is one base removed from it; base qualities were not supplied. Other DNA sequences in this specimen translate into the identical CDR3.

According to the germline V gene, CDR1 reads SGDLS and CDR2 reads YYNGEE. V was cut back by 0 bases and J by 4 bases, leaving a gap of 11 bases between them. The CDR3 runs 14 amino acids, cysteine and phenylalanine included. This entry keeps only the CDR3 DNA: 42 bases, framed from base 1. What the research found in general, with its limitations: Compared with non-shared clonotypes, clonotypes shared by all four sorted-subset donors had higher generation probabilities. Incomplete sequencing was indicated by rarefaction of sorted-subset datasets, despite the large sequencing depth. Sampling was restricted to blood, and TCR repertoires in tissues likely differ from the TCR repertoires found in blood. Pairwise subsampling indicated that sequencing depth was expected to affect the degree of clonotype sharing among donors. When several donors were compared, the shared fraction of clonotypes was around 4.6% for naive CD4, about 4% for naive CD8, 2% to 2.5% for memory CD4, and 0.35% to 0.4% for memory CD8. Naive subsets generally had larger estimated clonotype richness than memory subsets did. Because the study included only a small number of donors, the genetic and exposure-history diversity represented was limited.

For the CD8 naive samples, CD45RO-negative cells were positively selected for CCR7, yielding a CD45RA+CCR7+ population from which TemRA cells were excluded. Healthy HIV-negative adults with no recently reported acute infections or vaccinations were included as donors. Every donor was a Caucasian adult living in Nashville, Tennessee, USA. Blood was obtained by leukapheresis, after which PBMCs were separated by Ficoll-Histopaque density gradient centrifugation and cryopreserved in liquid nitrogen vapor phase. Analytical flow cytometry was used to check the purity and quantity of every magnetically sorted T cell population. Genomic DNA was isolated from every sorted fraction and measured by UV absorbance on a Nanodrop 2000c. TCR CDR3 regions were amplified from genomic DNA by multiplex PCR using the deep immunoSEQ assay. Extracted genomic DNA from each cell subset was spread evenly across all wells of several immunoSEQ 96-well plates, with each plate serving as a replicate. For sorted subsets, approximately 210 ng genomic DNA, equal to 30,000 or so T cell genomes, was loaded into each replicate PCR. The purified libraries were quantified using a Qubit 3.0 fluorometer, sized with a Bioanalyzer 2100, and then quantified again using the KAPA Library Quantification kit. A separate single-read 150-cycle Illumina NextSeq 550 flow cell was used to sequence each immunoSEQ 96-well plate. On the authors' methods: Because the immunoSEQ output held only junctional sequences and lacked quality scores, the filtering could not match the filtering applied to full-length reads. To assign V/J genes and CDR3, sequences were annotated against IMGT germline references using PyIR, a Python wrapper for IgBLAST v1.9. Any read was removed if the V/J assignment was weak (E-value above 1e-6), the CDR3 was missing, or the read contained stop codons, out-of-frame junctions, or ambiguous translated residues. V3J clonotypes were defined as sequences sharing an identical inferred V gene, J gene, and CDR3 amino acid sequence. The percentage overlap between two repertoires was calculated by dividing the number of shared unique clonotypes by the size of the smaller repertoire. Repertoire richness was assessed with RTK rarefaction, the Chao1 estimator, and Recon v2.1 estimates of unobserved clonotypes. Generation probabilities were computed with OLGA for all TCRbeta clonotypes obtained by the gDNA method from a handful of donors. TCRdb limited this immuneACCESS table to in-frame rearrangements with V and J called. A share of clones is missing; checked studies link under half to unresolved V genes, and the rest is unexplained. V, J and clone size reflect that table, while D and trimming were determined from the DNA. This sample comprises around 2.1 million clones, around 93% of them detected only once. The ten most abundant clones make up under 2% of the sample.

Recombination joined TRBV9 with TRBJ2-7, with the D gene not confidently named. Sequences were obtained from naive CD8+ T cells from PBMCs. According to the study, the label for this sample's cell subset or site signals: CD45RA+CCR7+. The source of this sequence is a man aged 18 to 30 in good health. Some clones in this sample may be carry-over from other donors' samples. This receptor has the CDR3 CASSVGRADYEQYF. The DNA sequence is as follows: TGTGCCAGCAGCGTAGGGCGAGCAGATTACGAGCAGTACTTC.